The 11 T cell receptor beta chains reported below all come from one sample, sequenced in a study of cytomegalovirus exposure and HLA in healthy donors. Use of 60 Vbeta and 13 Jbeta primers characterized the PCR. Method: immunoSEQ multiplex PCR; TCRdb's copy keeps in-frame clones and lacks some. The table shows about 250,000 clones, with around 80% occurring only once. The sample was PBMCs. The receptors were sampled from a boy younger than 18 in good health and CMV-seronegative.

The chain recombines TRBV7-9 with TRBJ2-3, with 13 bases lining up with TRBD2. The CDR3 has 15 amino acids. CDR1 is SEHNR, CDR2 FQNEAQ, per germline (reference sequence). V lost 5 bases, J lost 6 bases, and 5 bases stayed unmatched. CDR3 sequence: CASSLRLAGGDTQYF. In DNA, the CDR3 is TGTGCCAGCAGCCTAAGACTAGCGGGGGGTGATACGCAGTATTTT.

This chain joins TRBV7-6 and TRBJ2-3; D gene uncertain. The V end lost 1 base, the J end lost 3 bases, and 11 bases lay between the germline ends. The germline gives CDR1 SGHVS, CDR2 FNYEAQ. CDR3 size: 15 residues. The CDR3 sequence: CASSLDPARTDTQYF. The CDR3 nucleotides read TGTGCCAGCAGCTTAGACCCTGCCAGAACAGATACGCAGTATTTT.

V gene TRBV11-3 combines with J gene TRBJ2-7, with D possibly matching TRBD2 (5 bases). V lost 5 bases and J lost 3, with 14 bases in between. CDR3 size: 14 residues. Germline V gene sequence: CDR1 SGHNT, CDR2 YENEEA. The CDR3: CASSPPGRGYEQYF. CDR3 sequence (DNA): TGTGCCAGCAGCCCACCTGGACGGGGCTACGAGCAGTACTTC.

CDR3 protein: CASSSTRGYEQYF. DNA of the CDR3: TGTGCCAGCAGCTCGACCCGGGGGTACGAGCAGTACTTC. V gene TRBV11-2 combines with J gene TRBJ2-7; D possibly corresponds to TRBD2 (6 bases). Trimming left V 4 bases short and J 4 bases short, with 11 bases between. Germline assignment: CDR1 SGHAT and CDR2 FQNNGV. CDR3 size: 13 residues.

V is TRBV11-3 and J is TRBJ1-2; D is ambiguous. The CDR3 extends over 11 amino acids. Germline-derived CDR1 and CDR2 are SGHNT and YENEEA. Trimming shortened V by 5 bases and J by 4 bases, and 5 bases separated the two germline ends. This chain's CDR3 is CASSLVYGYTF. The CDR3 DNA sequence: TGTGCCAGCAGCCTCGTCTATGGCTACACCTTC.

The chain links TRBV7-3 to TRBJ1-1; 8 bases map to TRBD1. Per the germline V gene, CDR1 is SGHTA and CDR2 is FQGTGA. This CDR3 comprises 14 residues. The V gene end was trimmed by 5 bases and the J gene end by 7 bases; junction bases not matched to a gene: 9. The DNA for the CDR3 is TGTGCCAGCAGCCCCCTGGGCAGGGGGCGTGAAGCTTTCTTT. This gives the protein CASSPLGRGREAFF.

This clone was seen a few times. The rearrangement links TRBV6-5 to TRBJ2-7, with a possible D match to TRBD1 (6 bases). CDR1 and CDR2 from the germline V gene are MNHEY and SVGAGI. Trimming took 0 bases from V and 4 from J, leaving 7 bases between them. This CDR3 has 13 residues. The CDR3 nucleotides read TGTGCCAGCAGTTACTCGAGGGGGTACGAGCAGTACTTC. Its protein is CASSYSRGYEQYF.

This sequence joins TRBV5-1 and TRBJ2-3, with unresolved D. Germline loops: CDR1 SGHRS, CDR2 YFSETQ. The CDR3 has 18 amino acids. Trimming removed 1 base from V and 5 bases from J, with 23 bases in between. In DNA form, the CDR3 reads TGCGCCAGCAGCTTGACCTCACGCAGCGTAAGGTCCGGAGATACGCAGTATTTT. The encoded protein is CASSLTSRSVRSGDTQYF. The full variable domain, in which reference TRBV5-1 and TRBJ2-3 provide the parts outside the CDR3, is KAGVTQTPRYLIKTRGQQVTLSCSPISGHRSVSWYQQTPGQGLQFLFEYFSETQRNKGNFPGRFSGRQFSNSRSEMNVSTLELGDSALYLCASSLTSRSVRSGDTQYFGPGTRLTVL.

This clone was counted only a few times. V and J are TRBV28 and TRBJ1-1; D is possibly TRBD1 (5 bases). Trimming cost V 5 bases and J 0 bases, with 13 bases left between them. From germline, CDR1 is MDHEN and CDR2 SYDVKM. The CDR3 sequence is 15 residues long. CDR3 sequence reads: CASSPPQVLNTEAFF. The CDR3 DNA sequence: TGTGCCAGCAGTCCCCCACAGGTCCTGAACACTGAAGCTTTCTTT. Complete variable domain (other parts from reference TRBV28 and TRBJ1-1): DVKVTQSSRYLVKRTGEKVFLECVQDMDHENMFWYRQDPGLGLRLIYFSYDVKMKEKGDIPEGYSVSREKKERFSLILESASTNQTSMYLCASSPPQVLNTEAFFGQGTRLTVV.

The J gene is TRBJ2-7, the V gene TRBV6-6; TRBD1 matches at 7 bases. Trimming removed 6 bases from V and 2 bases from J; junction bases left unmatched: 10. The CDR3 spans 15 residues. Germline lookup yields CDR1 MNHNY and CDR2 SVGAGI (reference sequence). CDR3 sequence reads: CASSHGQDATYEQYF. CDR3 in DNA: TGTGCCAGCAGCCACGGACAGGACGCTACCTACGAGCAGTACTTC.

The gene calls are TRBV5-5 and TRBJ2-3, with 8 bases that match TRBD2. The CDR3 loop spans 18 amino acids. V shed 0 bases and J 0 bases; nucleotides not matched to a gene: 9. Germline values: CDR1 SGHKS, CDR2 YYEKEE (reference sequence). The CDR3 reads CASSLDGLAHHSTDTQYF. DNA for the CDR3: TGTGCCAGCAGCTTGGATGGACTAGCCCACCATAGCACAGATACGCAGTATTTT.